This is a list of T cell receptor beta chains from one sample in a study of regulatory T cells. TCRdb keeps only in-frame clones here, not all; method: immunoSEQ multiplex PCR. The table shows about 21,000 clones, with nearly 90% occurring only once. The sequencing input was conventional CD4+ T cells sorted from blood. Receptors were obtained from a child under 18 with CD3G deficiency. Both conserved end residues are part of each CDR3. D genes are given only for firm matches. The listing skips clone size in some rows; elsewhere it reads once, few, many or a size class.

TRBV6-1,-,TRBJ1-4,-,CASSEGRPGYKLFF,TGTGCCAGCAGTGAGGGGCGACCCGGATATAAACTGTTTTTT
TRBV20-1,-,TRBJ2-5,-,CSARDFETQYF,TGCAGTGCTCGGGACTTTGAGACCCAGTACTTC
TRBV7-9,-,TRBJ2-5,-,CASSLAGVGQETQYF,TGTGCCAGCAGCTTAGCGGGGGTTGGCCAAGAGACCCAGTACTTC
TRBV7-9,-,TRBJ1-4,-,CASSLAGTGNEKLFF,TGTGCCAGCAGCTTGGCTGGGACGGGCAATGAAAAACTGTTTTTT
TRBV29-1,-,TRBJ2-3,-,CSVELHLADTQYF,TGCAGCGTTGAACTCCACCTGGCAGATACGCAGTATTTT
TRBV11-2,-,TRBJ2-6,TRBD1,CASSLRQGASGANVLTF,TGTGCCAGCAGCCTAAGACAGGGGGCGTCTGGGGCCAACGTCCTGACTTTC
TRBV7-9,once,TRBJ2-3,-,CASSLGYGSAADTQYF,TGTGCCAGCAGCTTAGGATACGGTAGCGCGGCAGATACGCAGTATTTT
TRBV28,-,TRBJ2-3,TRBD2,CASKAGGPTDTQYF,TGTGCCAGCAAAGCGGGGGGCCCCACAGATACGCAGTATTTT
TRBV7-6,once,TRBJ2-3,-,CASSLGLQDTQYF,TGTGCCAGCAGCTTAGGCCTCCAAGATACGCAGTATTTT
TRBV11-2,-,TRBJ2-7,TRBD1,CASSFNRGPYEQYF,TGTGCCAGCAGCTTTAACAGGGGCCCCTACGAGCAGTACTTC
TRBV7-9,-,TRBJ2-3,-,CASSLVGSPTDTQYF,TGTGCCAGCAGCTTGGTTGGGAGCCCCACAGATACGCAGTATTTT
TRBV28,-,TRBJ2-7,TRBD2,CASRRSGSYEQYF,TGTGCCAGCAGGAGAAGCGGGAGCTACGAGCAGTACTTC
TRBV10-3,-,TRBJ2-1,-,CATQTGYYNEQFF,TGTGCCACCCAGACAGGTTACTACAATGAGCAGTTCTTC
TRBV6-1,-,TRBJ2-7,-,CASSETGAYEQYF,TGTGCCAGCAGTGAGACAGGTGCCTACGAGCAGTACTTC
TRBV19,-,TRBJ2-2,-,CASTREGNTGELFF,TGTGCCAGTACCCGAGAGGGGAACACCGGGGAGCTGTTTTTT
TRBV20-1,once,TRBJ2-7,-,CSARVGDEQYF,TGCAGTGCTAGGGTGGGGGACGAGCAGTACTTC
TRBV7-9,-,TRBJ2-3,-,CASSLGGTDTQYF,TGTGCCAGCAGCTTAGGGGGCACAGATACGCAGTATTTT
TRBV6-1,-,TRBJ1-2,-,CASRRQSAWYGYTF,TGTGCCAGCCGCAGACAGTCGGCGTGGTATGGCTACACCTTC
TRBV6-1,-,TRBJ1-4,-,CASSGDGRSGEKLFF,TGTGCCAGCAGCGGAGACGGGCGGTCTGGAGAAAAACTGTTTTTT
TRBV28,-,TRBJ2-7,-,CASRAAGTNYEQYF,TGTGCCAGCAGGGCAGCCGGGACAAACTACGAGCAGTACTTC
TRBV7-9,-,TRBJ2-3,-,CASSPGLGIVPDTQYF,TGTGCCAGCAGCCCCGGGTTAGGGATAGTACCAGATACGCAGTATTTT
TRBV28,-,TRBJ2-7,TRBD2,CASSESGRAPYEQYF,TGTGCCAGCAGTGAGAGCGGGAGGGCCCCCTACGAGCAGTACTTC
TRBV20-1,few,TRBJ2-3,-,CSATLGLTQYF,TGCAGTGCTACGCTGGGGCTTACGCAGTATTTT
TRBV7-9,-,TRBJ1-4,-,CASSLSGTKAEKLFF,TGTGCCAGCAGCTTAAGCGGGACGAAGGCAGAAAAACTGTTTTTT
TRBV11-2,-,TRBJ2-7,-,CASSSSKGLALIREQYF,TGTGCCAGCAGCTCCTCGAAGGGGCTGGCGCTTATTCGCGAGCAGTACTTC
TRBV7-8,-,TRBJ2-1,-,CASSLGLASYNEQFF,TGTGCCAGCAGCTTAGGTCTAGCATCCTACAATGAGCAGTTCTTC
TRBV11-2,-,TRBJ2-1,-,CASSLGGYGEQFF,TGTGCCAGCAGCTTAGGGGGGTATGGTGAGCAGTTCTTC
TRBV18,-,TRBJ2-4,-,CASSPSGAKNIQYF,TGTGCCAGCTCACCTTCGGGGGCCAAAAACATTCAGTACTTC
TRBV5-1,-,TRBJ2-2,-,CASSLDGSGGGELFF,TGCGCCAGCAGCTTGGACGGGAGCGGTGGCGGGGAGCTGTTTTTT
TRBV5-6,-,TRBJ2-3,TRBD2,CASSLGTSGKRNTQYF,TGTGCCAGCAGCTTGGGGACTAGCGGGAAGCGGAATACGCAGTATTTT
TRBV7-9,once,TRBJ2-5,TRBD1,CASSPGQGDWETQYF,TGTGCCAGCAGCCCCGGACAGGGAGATTGGGAGACCCAGTACTTC
TRBV6-1,-,TRBJ2-7,TRBD2,CASGRTSGYEQYF,TGTGCCAGCGGCAGGACTAGCGGCTACGAGCAGTACTTC
TRBV28,-,TRBJ1-5,TRBD1,CPTLPGTGNQPQHF,TGTCCCACCCTTCCCGGGACAGGGAATCAGCCCCAGCATTTT
TRBV28,few,TRBJ2-2,-,CASRDQNTGELFF,TGTGCCAGCCGGGACCAGAACACCGGGGAGCTGTTTTTT
TRBV5-1,-,TRBJ2-1,TRBD2,CASSNKTSGNEQFF,TGCGCCAGCAGCAACAAGACTAGCGGCAATGAGCAGTTCTTC
TRBV5-1,-,TRBJ1-1,-,CASSETVNTEAFF,TGCGCCAGCAGCGAGACTGTCAACACTGAAGCTTTCTTT
TRBV19,-,TRBJ2-1,-,CASSIRPNREQFF,TGTGCCAGTAGTATAAGACCAAACCGGGAGCAGTTCTTC
TRBV5-1,few,TRBJ2-7,-,CASSLERDREQYF,TGCGCCAGCAGCTTGGAACGCGACCGGGAGCAGTACTTC
TRBV7-8,few,TRBJ2-7,TRBD1,CASSPGQGLGEQYF,TGTGCCAGCAGCCCCGGACAGGGATTGGGCGAGCAGTACTTC
TRBV28,-,TRBJ2-7,TRBD1,CASSRRGTGGYEQYF,TGTGCCAGCAGCCGCCGCGGGACAGGGGGCTACGAGCAGTACTTC
TRBV6-1,-,TRBJ1-2,-,CASSERKGSANYGYTF,TGTGCCAGCAGTGAACGGAAGGGGTCAGCTAACTATGGCTACACCTTC
TRBV7-9,-,TRBJ2-1,TRBD2,CASSLSGEIGEQFF,TGTGCCAGCAGCTTAAGCGGGGAGATAGGAGAGCAGTTCTTC
TRBV6-1,-,TRBJ2-7,TRBD2,CASSPTSGGTYEQYF,TGTGCCAGCAGTCCTACTAGCGGGGGTACCTACGAGCAGTACTTC
TRBV5-1,-,TRBJ2-3,TRBD1,CASSPGQGADTQYF,TGCGCCAGCAGCCCTGGACAGGGGGCAGATACGCAGTATTTT
TRBV28,once,TRBJ2-2,TRBD2,CASSSRTSGRVGELFF,TGTGCCAGCAGTTCACGGACTAGCGGGAGGGTCGGGGAGCTGTTTTTT
TRBV5-1,once,TRBJ1-1,TRBD1,CASSLQGLGTEAFF,TGCGCCAGCAGCTTACAGGGGCTCGGCACTGAAGCTTTCTTT
TRBV6-1,-,TRBJ2-1,TRBD2,CASSEGLAGAGRVNEQFF,TGTGCCAGCAGTGAAGGACTAGCGGGAGCCGGGAGGGTCAATGAGCAGTTCTTC
TRBV7-9,-,TRBJ2-1,TRBD1,CASSFLGTGGAGQFF,TGTGCCAGCAGCTTCCTGGGGACAGGGGGCGCGGGGCAGTTCTTC
TRBV5-1,once,TRBJ1-1,-,CASSSGENTEAFF,TGCGCCAGCAGTTCGGGGGAGAACACTGAAGCTTTCTTT
TRBV6-1,-,TRBJ2-7,TRBD1,CASCRDRGYEQYF,TGTGCCAGTTGCCGGGACAGGGGATACGAGCAGTACTTC
TRBV28,-,TRBJ2-1,TRBD2,CASSLREGYNEQFF,TGTGCCAGCAGCTTACGGGAGGGATACAATGAGCAGTTCTTC
TRBV29-1,-,TRBJ1-1,-,CSVAPLMNTEAFF,TGCAGCGTTGCCCCACTCATGAACACTGAAGCTTTCTTT
TRBV6-1,-,TRBJ2-7,-,CASSQFSYEQYF,TGTGCCAGCAGTCAGTTCTCCTACGAGCAGTACTTC
TRBV11-2,-,TRBJ2-5,TRBD2,CASSLGGTTLRETQYF,TGTGCCAGCAGCTTAGGTGGGACTACCCTAAGAGAGACCCAGTACTTC
TRBV4-1,-,TRBJ1-3,-,CASSQDPGASGNTIYF,TGCGCCAGCAGCCAAGACCCGGGGGCGAGCGGAAACACCATATATTTT
TRBV14,-,TRBJ2-4,TRBD1,CGGQPRDRAPLPGNIQYF,TGTGGAGGGCAGCCAAGGGACAGGGCCCCCCTCCCTGGGAACATTCAGTACTTC
TRBV11-2,-,TRBJ2-4,-,CASSLDRKRALRDIQYF,TGTGCCAGCAGCTTAGATAGGAAGCGGGCACTGAGGGACATTCAGTACTTC
TRBV5-1,-,TRBJ2-3,TRBD2,CASSGGLAVTDTQYF,TGCGCCAGCAGCGGGGGACTAGCGGTCACAGATACGCAGTATTTT
TRBV6-1,-,TRBJ2-3,TRBD1,CACSWDRGTDTQYF,TGTGCCTGCAGCTGGGACAGGGGGACAGATACGCAGTATTTT
TRBV28,-,TRBJ2-1,TRBD1,CASSWGQGAYNEQFF,TGTGCCAGCAGTTGGGGACAGGGGGCCTACAATGAGCAGTTCTTC